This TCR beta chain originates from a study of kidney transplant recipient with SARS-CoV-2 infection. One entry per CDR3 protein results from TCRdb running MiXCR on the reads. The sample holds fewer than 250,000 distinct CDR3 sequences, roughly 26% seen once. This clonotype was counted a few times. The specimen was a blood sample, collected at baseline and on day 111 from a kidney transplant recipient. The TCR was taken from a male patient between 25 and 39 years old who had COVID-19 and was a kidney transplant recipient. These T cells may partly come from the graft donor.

DNA of the CDR3: TGTGCCAGCCAGGGCGGGGGGCGCTCCTACAATGAGCAGTTCTTC. Translation: CASQGGGRSYNEQFF. The J gene is TRBJ2-1, the V gene TRBV11-2; 8 bases are a match to TRBD2. V shed 8 bases and J 0 bases; nucleotides not matched to a gene: 6. CDR1 and CDR2 (germline): SGHAT, FQNNGV. The CDR3 covers 15 residues.